This TCR beta chain was identified in a study of shared clonotypes between healthy human individuals (dated by TCRdb to the early 2020s). As for the study more broadly: The cohort comprised a couple of women and three men aged 18 to 49 years. For each donor, CD4 naive and CD4 memory were each run on three plates, CD8 naive on two plates, and CD8 memory on one plate. To estimate repertoire size and how much clonotype sharing occurs between individuals, the study deeply sequenced the blood TCR repertoires of 4 to 6 healthy adults. Different laboratories and diverse techniques were used to prepare libraries and sequence TCR repertoires, to increase sequencing depth and limit assay-specific biases. Leukapheresis yielded between about 0.85 and 10 billion PBMCs per donor.

As concerns this clone: There is no known antigen for this receptor. No qualities accompany the bases; no much larger clone lies one base away.

Summary of the overall study and its limitations: Pairwise subsampling indicated that sequencing depth was expected to affect the degree of clonotype sharing among donors. Across a handful of donors, about 5.2% of naive CD4, more than 3% of naive CD8, about 2% of memory CD4, and about 0.44% of memory CD8 clonotypes were shared. Naive subsets generally had larger estimated clonotype richness than memory subsets. Rarefaction of sorted-subset datasets indicated incomplete sequencing despite the large sequencing depth. Sampling was restricted to blood, and TCR repertoires in tissue are likely to differ from TCR repertoires in blood. The small number of donors limited the genetic and exposure-history diversity represented. Clonotypes shared by all four sorted-subset donors showed higher generation probabilities than non-shared clonotypes.

Using the deep immunoSEQ assay, multiplex PCR amplified TCR CDR3 regions from genomic DNA. For each cell subset, the extracted genomic DNA was distributed evenly across all wells of several immunoSEQ 96-well plates, and each plate served as one replicate. For sorted subsets, around 200 ng genomic DNA, equal to 30,000 or so T cell genomes, was loaded into each replicate PCR. The purified libraries were quantified using a Qubit 3.0 fluorometer, sized with a Bioanalyzer 2100, and then quantified again using the KAPA Library Quantification kit. A separate single-read 150-cycle Illumina NextSeq 550 flow cell was used to sequence each immunoSEQ 96-well plate. As for how the authors treated the data: Because the immunoSEQ output held only junctional sequences and lacked quality scores, the filtering could not match the filtering applied to full-length reads. Sequences were annotated with PyIR, a Python wrapper for IgBLAST v1.9, using IMGT germline references to assign V/J genes and CDR3. Reads were removed for weak V/J assignments (E-value above 1e-6), missing CDR3, stop codons, out-of-frame junctions, or ambiguous translated residues. A V3J clonotype was defined by an identical inferred V gene, J gene, and CDR3 amino acid sequence. The percentage overlap between two repertoires was calculated by dividing the number of shared unique clonotypes by the size of the smaller repertoire. Three approaches were used to assess repertoire richness: RTK rarefaction, the Chao1 estimator, and Recon v2.1 estimates of unobserved clonotypes. Generation probabilities for all TCRbeta clonotypes obtained by the gDNA method from a handful of donors were computed using OLGA. The immuneACCESS repertoire file appears here via TCRdb, limited to in-frame rearrangements. These files lack a portion of the clones; in checked studies, under half of the deficit traces to unresolved V genes, and the cause of the others is not known. That table supplies the V and J calls and clone size; D and trimming were determined from the DNA. The sample data list about 2,100,000 clones, and under 95% of these were observed just once. In total, the top ten clones hold over 1.5% of the sample.

V lost 4 bases and J lost 0 bases, and the count of bases not matched to a germline gene is 6. CDR3 length: 15 amino acids, cysteine to phenylalanine. Only the CDR3 DNA is retained, 45 bases long and in frame from the first base. Taken from the germline V gene, the CDR1 and CDR2 loops are SGHAT and FQNNGV. CD8 naive samples were obtained by positive selection for CCR7 among CD45RO-negative cells, yielding a CD45RA+CCR7+ population from which TemRA cells were excluded. The donors were healthy, HIV-negative adults with no recently reported acute infections or vaccinations. Every donor was a Caucasian adult living in Nashville, Tennessee, USA. After blood collection by leukapheresis, PBMCs were isolated using Ficoll-Histopaque density gradient centrifugation and then cryopreserved in the vapor phase of liquid nitrogen. Analytical flow cytometry was used to check the purity and quantity of each magnetically sorted T cell population. Genomic DNA was isolated from every sorted fraction and measured by UV absorbance on a Nanodrop 2000c.

Recombination joined TRBV11-2 with TRBJ2-7; 7 central bases correspond to TRBD1. The clonotype was recovered from a man aged 18 to 30 in good health. Some clones in this sample may be carry-over from other donors' samples. Specimen: naive CD8+ T cells from PBMCs. The meaning of the sample's cell subset or site label: CD45RA+CCR7+. The CDR3 in this case is CASSSSRDSSYEQYF. The sequence in DNA is TGTGCCAGCAGCTCCTCCCGGGACAGCTCCTACGAGCAGTACTTC.